A selection of T cell receptor beta chains follows, all from one sample in a study of T cells in Graves' hyperthyroidism and ophthalmopathy. MiXCR was run by TCRdb on the multiplex PCR reads, yielding one entry per CDR3 protein. Among around 260,000 distinct CDR3 sequences listed, less than 30% were seen once. The sequenced material came from blood. The receptors originated from a middle-aged man with Graves' hyperthyroidism that later progressed to Graves' ophthalmopathy. The CDR3 runs from the conserved cysteine through the conserved F or W. Each record gives: CDR3 DNA, CDR3 protein, V gene, J gene, clone size, D gene. D genes are given only for firm matches. The listing skips clone size in some rows; elsewhere it reads once, few, many or a size class.

CDR3 DNA: TGTGCCAGCAGGGTAGCGGGAGGGCAAGAGACCCAGTACTTC
CDR3 protein: CASRVAGGQETQYF
V gene: TRBV6-2/TRBV6-3
J gene: TRBJ2-5
clone size: many
D gene: TRBD2

CDR3 DNA: TGCAGCGTTTCTCTACAGCGGCCCTATGGCTACACCTTC
CDR3 protein: CSVSLQRPYGYTF
V gene: TRBV29-1
J gene: TRBJ1-2
clone size: once
D gene: .

CDR3 DNA: TGTGCCAGCAGGGAGAGGGGCCTAGCCAAAAACATTCAGTACTTC
CDR3 protein: CASRERGLAKNIQYF
V gene: TRBV12-3/TRBV12-4
J gene: TRBJ2-4
clone size: few
D gene: .

CDR3 DNA: TGTGCCAGCAGGTCCGTCGGGACAGGGCGCACTGAAGCTTTCTTT
CDR3 protein: CASRSVGTGRTEAFF
V gene: TRBV12-3/TRBV12-4
J gene: TRBJ1-1
clone size: .
D gene: TRBD1

CDR3 DNA: TGTGCCTGGAATCTAGGCGGGTACTCTACACTAGTCCACACCTTC
CDR3 protein: CAWNLGGYSTLVHTF
V gene: TRBV30
J gene: TRBJ1-2
clone size: many
D gene: .

CDR3 DNA: TGTGCCAGTAGTATTGCAGGGTTTGATGCGAGCACTGAAGCTTTCTTT
CDR3 protein: CASSIAGFDASTEAFF
V gene: TRBV19
J gene: TRBJ1-1
clone size: .
D gene: .

CDR3 DNA: TGTGCCAGTAGTACGCTCGACAGGGTCGAAAACATTCAGTACTTC
CDR3 protein: CASSTLDRVENIQYF
V gene: TRBV19
J gene: TRBJ2-4
clone size: many
D gene: TRBD1

CDR3 DNA: TGTGCCAGCAGCCATACAGGGGAATATAGCAATCAGCCCCAGCATTTT
CDR3 protein: CASSHTGEYSNQPQHF
V gene: TRBV6-1
J gene: TRBJ1-5
clone size: many
D gene: TRBD1

CDR3 DNA: TGCAGTGCTAGAGATGGTACTAGGGAGGGTTCGGCCCAGTACTTC
CDR3 protein: CSARDGTREGSAQYF
V gene: TRBV20-1
J gene: TRBJ2-5
clone size: many
D gene: TRBD2

CDR3 DNA: TGTGCCAGCAGTACCGACAGCTCCTACGAGCAGTACTTC
CDR3 protein: CASSTDSSYEQYF
V gene: TRBV12-3/TRBV12-4
J gene: TRBJ2-7
clone size: many
D gene: .

CDR3 DNA: TGTGCCACCAGTGATTCCCGTTGGACTAGCGGAGCCCCCTACGAGCAGTACTTC
CDR3 protein: CATSDSRWTSGAPYEQYF
V gene: TRBV24-1
J gene: TRBJ2-7
clone size: .
D gene: TRBD2

CDR3 DNA: TGTGCCACCAGTGATAGTCCTAGCGGGAAGCAGTACTTC
CDR3 protein: CATSDSPSGKQYF
V gene: TRBV24-1
J gene: TRBJ2-7
clone size: many
D gene: TRBD2

CDR3 DNA: TGTGCCAGTAGCCGAGGGTTCGAGGACACCGGGGAGCTGTTTTTT
CDR3 protein: CASSRGFEDTGELFF
V gene: TRBV19
J gene: TRBJ2-2
clone size: few
D gene: .